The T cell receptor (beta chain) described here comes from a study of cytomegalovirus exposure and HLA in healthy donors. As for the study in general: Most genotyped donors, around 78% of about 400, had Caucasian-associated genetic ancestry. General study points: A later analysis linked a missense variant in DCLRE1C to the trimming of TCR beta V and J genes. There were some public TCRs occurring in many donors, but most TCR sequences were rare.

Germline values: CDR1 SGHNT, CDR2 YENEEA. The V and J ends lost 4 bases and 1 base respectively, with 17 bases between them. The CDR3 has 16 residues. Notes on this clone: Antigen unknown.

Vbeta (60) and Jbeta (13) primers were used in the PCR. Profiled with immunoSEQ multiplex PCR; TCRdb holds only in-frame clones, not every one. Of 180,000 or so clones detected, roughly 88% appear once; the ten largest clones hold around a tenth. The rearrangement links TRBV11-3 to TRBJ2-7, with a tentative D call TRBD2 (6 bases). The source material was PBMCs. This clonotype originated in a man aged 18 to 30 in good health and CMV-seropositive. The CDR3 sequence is CASSCRLGLASYEQYF. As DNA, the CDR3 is TGTGCCAGCAGCTGTAGATTGGGACTTGCGTCCTACGAGCAGTACTTC.